This T cell receptor (beta chain) was sequenced for a study of blood T cell repertoires in COVID-19. Assay: immunoSEQ multiplex PCR; the TCRdb copy retains only in-frame clones and omits some. The table has 95,000 to 150,000 clones, 78% seen once. This TCR derives from a man aged 65 to 79 with acute or convalescent COVID-19. The sequenced sample consisted of peripheral blood.

The CDR3 region has the DNA TGTGCCACCAGCAGAGATAGGGCGGGCTTGGGGACCCAGTACTTC. It yields the protein CATSRDRAGLGTQYF. This chain links TRBV15 with TRBJ2-5; a possible D gene is TRBD2 (5 bases). The CDR3 runs to 15 residues. Germline assignment: CDR1 LNHNV and CDR2 YYDKDF (reference sequence). With 0 bases removed from V and 7 bases from J, the gap between germline ends came to 15 bases. The variable domain in full, with the rest retrieved from reference TRBV15 and TRBJ2-5, is DAMVIQNPRYQVTQFGKPVTLSCSQTLNHNVMYWYQQKSSQAPKLLFHYYDKDFNNEADTPDNFQSRRPNTSFCFLDIRSPGLGDTAMYLCATSRDRAGLGTQYFGPGTRLLVL.